One sample yielded the 10 T cell receptor beta chains listed below, sequenced in a study of shared clonotypes between healthy human individuals. Method: immunoSEQ multiplex PCR; TCRdb's copy keeps in-frame clones and lacks some. The data show 2 million to 2.5 million clones, around 95% seen once. The material sequenced was naive CD4+ T cells sorted from blood. The subset denotes: CD45RA+ positively selected. The source is a man aged 18 to 30 in good health.

V gene TRBV2 combines with J gene TRBJ1-1; 8 positions agree with TRBD1. CDR3 length equals 14 residues. The germline CDR1 and CDR2 sequences are SNHLY and FYNNEI. V was pared by 8 bases and J by 3 bases, with 8 bases of the junction left unmatched. CDR3 in amino acids: CASGKQGAHTEAFF. CDR3 DNA sequence: TGTGCCAGCGGGAAGCAGGGGGCCCACACTGAAGCTTTCTTT.

The chain couples TRBV30 to TRBJ2-2; 8 bases agree with TRBD1. With 0 bases clipped from V and 6 bases from J, the junction kept 6 bases outside the gene matches. Germline lookup yields CDR1 GTSNPN and CDR2 SVGIG (reference sequence). The CDR3 totals 15 residues. Here the CDR3 reads CAWSVRTGMAGELFF. The CDR3 DNA reads TGTGCCTGGAGTGTACGGACAGGGATGGCCGGGGAGCTGTTTTTT. The full variable domain, rest sourced from reference TRBV30 and TRBJ2-2, is SQTIHQWPATLVQPVGSPLSLECTVEGTSNPNLYWYRQAAGRGLQLLFYSVGIGQISSEVPQNLSASRPQDRQFILSSKKLLLSDSGFYLCAWSVRTGMAGELFFGEGSRLTVL.

In nucleotides, the CDR3 is TGTGCCAGCCAAGGGACAGGGACTGGCTACACCTTC. This translates into CASQGTGTGYTF. The chain uses TRBV6-5 and TRBJ1-2, with TRBD1 matching 9 bases. Germline V gene lookup returns CDR1 MNHEY and CDR2 SVGAGI. The CDR3 has 12 residues. V shed 8 bases and J 7 bases; nucleotides not matched to a gene: 5.

The chain recombines TRBV11-1 with TRBJ2-1, with 8 bases that match TRBD1. The V segment lost 5 bases and the J segment 5 bases; nucleotides outside the gene matches: 11. CDR1 is SGHAT, CDR2 FQDESV, per germline (reference sequence). The CDR3 length is 16 residues. CDR3 region: CASSASDRVGNNEQFF. The CDR3 DNA sequence: TGTGCCAGCAGCGCTTCGGACAGGGTCGGGAACAATGAGCAGTTCTTC.

The chain links TRBV21-1 to TRBJ2-3; the table's D call of TRBD2 was not tested on the DNA. TRBV21-1 is shown as a pseudogene. The CDR3 extends over 21 amino acids. The CDR3 coding sequence is TGTGCCAGCAGCAAAGTCCTCTTTCAGAGCGGGGTAAATTCGAGGACAGATACGCAGTATTTT. Translation: CASSKVLFQSGVNSRTDTQYF.

This clone has a handful of counts. The chain uses TRBV4-1 and TRBJ2-7; TRBD1 might be the D (6 bases). Between the trimmed V and J ends, which lost 3 bases and 0 bases, there was a span of 18 bases. This CDR3 spans 17 amino acids. Germline values: CDR1 MGHRA, CDR2 YSYEKL. The CDR3 nucleotides are TGCGCCAGCAGCCAGCTAGACTGGGACAAGAACTCCTACGAGCAGTACTTC. Translated, it gives CASSQLDWDKNSYEQYF.

The chain is built from TRBV6-1 and TRBJ1-5; D unclear. V lost 4 bases, J lost 5 bases, and 9 bases lay in between. The CDR3 has 13 residues. The germline V gene encodes CDR1 MNHNS and CDR2 SASEGT. The CDR3 loop reads CASSGHRDQPQHF. CDR3 DNA sequence: TGTGCCAGCAGTGGACATCGAGATCAGCCCCAGCATTTT.

The chain uses TRBV18 and TRBJ1-1, with a possible D match to TRBD1 (5 bases). The germline CDR1 and CDR2 sequences are KGHSH and LQKENI. The CDR3 totals 15 residues. V gave up 5 bases and J gave up 1 base, with 14 bases separating them. The CDR3 bases are TGTGCCAGCTCAACCGGACAAGGCACGAACACTGAAGCTTTCTTT. It translates to CASSTGQGTNTEAFF.

This clone has just a few counts. The chain is built from TRBV29-1 and TRBJ2-2; 7 positions match TRBD2. The CDR3 consists of 16 residues. With 0 bases clipped from V and 2 bases from J, the junction kept 6 bases outside the gene matches. CDR1 and CDR2 (germline): SQVTM, ANQGSEA. Here the CDR3 reads CSVEDRGLPNTGELFF. Written as DNA, the CDR3 is TGCAGCGTTGAAGATCGGGGACTACCAAACACCGGGGAGCTGTTTTTT.

Regarding this clone: Germline and junction disagree at one end, which may indicate a read error. This chain uses TRBV7-7 with TRBJ2-7; 7 nucleotides match TRBD1. This CDR3 region has 14 residues. CDR1 and CDR2 (germline): SSHAT, FNYEAQ (reference sequence). The CDR3 protein is CASSPSGTVYEQYF. The DNA for the CDR3 is TGTGCTAGCAGCCCCTCCGGGACAGTCTACGAGCAGTACTTC.